This T cell receptor (beta chain) comes out of a study of cytotoxic CD8 clonotypes in ibrutinib-treated CLL. Findings of the study overall: Timing of sampling differed between sustained-remission and progressing patients.

CDR1 and CDR2 from the germline V gene are LNHNV and YYDKDF (reference sequence). The CDR3 runs to 12 residues. Deletions cut 3 bases from V and 6 bases from J, with 6 bases between. On this clone: Its antigen is unidentified.

Deep sequencing aimed at 1 in 200,000 to 1 in 1 million T cells' resolution. Sequenced by immunoSEQ multiplex PCR; TCRdb stores in-frame clones only, minus some. In the table there are roughly 30,000 clones, roughly 76% of which are singletons. The sequence came from a human donor with chronic lymphocytic leukemia. The V and J genes are TRBV15 and TRBJ2-1; D is undetermined. The sample was PBMCs, taken after 36 months of ibrutinib treatment. As DNA, the CDR3 is TGTGCCACCAGCAGTAATCCCAATGAGCAGTTCTTC. Protein: CATSSNPNEQFF.